What follows is one T cell receptor beta chain and its context. Antigen unknown. The CDR3 is 16 residues long. Trimming cost V 4 bases and J 3 bases; bases outside gene matches: 8. Germline lookup yields CDR1 LGHDT and CDR2 YNNKEL (reference sequence). The data are from a study of T cell responses to AZD1222 COVID-19 vaccine. Points from the study as a whole: Across spike, vaccine-associated CD4 TCRs were found, dominant at 160-218 and 743-854. The donors showed a predominance of white British ancestry and of females, with possible underestimation of clonal diversity. After two AZD1222 doses, spike-specific TCR breadth and depth rose versus day 0. Baseline serostatus was positive in only a handful of AZD1222 recipients.

Assay: immunoSEQ multiplex PCR; the TCRdb copy retains only in-frame clones and omits some. Of about 150,000 clones in the sample, about 94% are singletons; the top ten hold 5% to 5.5%. The clonotype originates from an adult in good health. V usage is TRBV3-1 (or the pseudogene TRBV3-2) and J usage is TRBJ2-5, with 10 bases lining up with TRBD2. The source was peripheral blood, collected on day 0 of AZD1222 vaccination. The CDR3 here is CASSRLTTSGKETQYF. Written as DNA, the CDR3 is TGTGCCAGCAGCCGCCTTACAACTAGCGGGAAAGAGACCCAGTACTTC.